One sample yielded the 18 T cell receptor beta chains listed below, sequenced in a study of blood T cell repertoires in COVID-19. The data were produced by immunoSEQ multiplex PCR, yet TCRdb's version contains in-frame clones alone and is incomplete. The table includes fewer than 350,000 clones, around 90% detected once. The sample was PBMCs or T cells enriched from blood (not recorded which). The receptors here all came from a man aged 55-75 years who had recovered from COVID-19.

The chain couples TRBV5-1 to TRBJ2-7, with TRBD2 matching over 8 bases. The germline gives CDR1 SGHRS, CDR2 YFSETQ. J was trimmed by 3 bases and V by 5 bases; bases with no gene match: 7. The CDR3 totals 14 residues. The CDR3 DNA follows: TGCGCCAGCAGAAACCCGAGCGGGAGCTACGAGCAGTACTTC. It translates to CASRNPSGSYEQYF.

The rearrangement uses TRBV3-1 (or the pseudogene TRBV3-2) and TRBJ2-7; the D is unclear. V lost 3 bases, J lost 6 bases, and 6 bases lay in between. Per the germline V gene, CDR1 is LGHDT and CDR2 is YNNKEL (reference sequence). The length of the CDR3 is 11 residues. CDR3 in amino acids: CASSQLGEQYF. In DNA form, the CDR3 reads TGTGCCAGCAGCCAGCTCGGCGAGCAGTACTTC.

The chain recombines TRBV27 with TRBJ2-3; TRBD1 aligns across 9 bases. This CDR3 region has 15 residues. Per germline, CDR1 MNHEY and CDR2 SMNVEV (reference sequence). V dropped 6 bases and J dropped 4; count of bases not matched to a gene: 8. The CDR3 DNA sequence: TGTGCCAGCAGCCCTACAGGGGGCGTCGCAGATACGCAGTATTTT. Translated, it gives CASSPTGGVADTQYF.

The chain employs TRBV28 and TRBJ2-5, with D uncertain. Germline CDR1 and CDR2: MDHEN and SYDVKM. Trimming took off 6 bases at V and 5 bases at J, with 10 bases between the two ends. The CDR3 consists of 12 residues. This CDR3 reads CASSVPGETQYF. The CDR3 DNA follows: TGTGCCAGCAGCGTACCCGGGGAGACCCAGTACTTC.

The chain uses TRBV28 and TRBJ1-1; D is possibly TRBD1 (6 bases). Trimming cost V 5 bases and J 1 base, with 14 bases left between them. Looked up from germline, CDR1 is MDHEN and CDR2 is SYDVKM. The CDR3 has 15 amino acids. Here the CDR3 reads CASSHPGGSNTEAFF. The CDR3 bases are TGTGCCAGCAGTCACCCGGGGGGCTCGAACACTGAAGCTTTCTTT.

The chain joins TRBV5-1 to TRBJ1-2; D remains ambiguous. This CDR3 is 14 amino acids long. CDR1 is SGHRS and CDR2 is YFSETQ in the germline V gene. V lost 4 bases to trimming and J lost 1 base, with 11 bases between them. CDR3: CASSPSTFNYGYTF. In DNA form, the CDR3 reads TGCGCCAGCAGCCCATCTACGTTTAACTATGGCTACACCTTC.

V usage is TRBV27 and J usage is TRBJ2-5; 9 bases align to TRBD2. Germline loops: CDR1 MNHEY, CDR2 SMNVEV (reference sequence). The CDR3 contains 15 residues. Trimming took 2 bases from V and 0 from J; bases not matched to a gene: 1. CDR3 sequence reads: CASSLAGGYQETQYF. CDR3 DNA sequence: TGTGCCAGCAGTTTAGCGGGAGGGTACCAAGAGACCCAGTACTTC.

About this clone itself: An end of the junction differs from the germline gene, which may be a read error. The chain links TRBV12-3 or TRBV12-4 to TRBJ1-4; perhaps TRBD1 as D (6 bases). The CDR3 covers 12 residues. The CDR3 bases are TGTGCCAGCAGTTTAGGGGGGGGCGAACGGGTTTTT. It yields the protein CASSLGGGERVF.

The rearrangement joins TRBV5-1 to TRBJ1-4; D ambiguous. Germline V gene data show CDR1 as SGHRS and CDR2 as YFSETQ. This CDR3 has 15 residues. V lost 4 bases and J lost 7, with 17 bases in between. The CDR3 coding sequence is TGCGCCAGCAGCGCCAGTCTGGGAGAGATTGAAAAACTGTTTTTT. It is translated as CASSASLGEIEKLFF.

The chain recombines TRBV18 with TRBJ1-5, with D unclear. Trimming left V 5 bases short and J 0 bases short, with 14 bases between. In germline, CDR1 is KGHSH, CDR2 LQKENI. The CDR3 has 16 residues. In DNA, the CDR3 is TGTGCCAGCTCAGACCGCACAGCATATAGCAATCAGCCCCAGCATTTT. As protein: CASSDRTAYSNQPQHF.

The DNA of the CDR3 is TGTGCCAGCAGGGACACAGGGGGGGGCACTGAAGCTTTCTTT. Its translation: CASRDTGGGTEAFF. The V call is TRBV6-5, the J call TRBJ1-1; 8 nucleotides align to TRBD1. V lost 6 bases, J lost 4 bases, and 7 bases stayed unmatched. CDR3 length: 14 amino acids. Germline V gives CDR1 MNHEY, CDR2 SVGAGI.

This rearrangement joins TRBV4-2 to TRBJ2-7, with TRBD2 as a possible D gene (7 bases). V was pared by 2 bases and J by 3 bases, with 20 bases between. The CDR3 contains 17 residues. Germline V lookup: CDR1 LGHNA, CDR2 YNFKEQ. Written as DNA, the CDR3 is TGTGCCAGCAGCCAAAGTACCGGGGGGCGCATGGACTACGAGCAGTACTTC. It specifies CASSQSTGGRMDYEQYF.

This clone was observed a single time. CDR3 in amino acids: CASSLISGNTNTGELFF. CDR3 sequence (DNA): TGTGCCAGCAGCTTAATATCGGGGAACACGAACACCGGGGAGCTGTTTTTT. The rearrangement links TRBV7-3 to TRBJ2-2; maybe TRBD2 (5 bases). The V end lost 1 base, the J end lost 0 bases, and 12 bases lay between the germline ends. Germline CDR1 is SGHTA and CDR2 is FQGTGA. This CDR3 region has 17 residues.

V usage is TRBV7-2 and J usage is TRBJ2-5, with D unclear. Trimming cost V 1 base and J 2 bases, with 11 bases left between them. The germline gives CDR1 SGHTA, CDR2 FQGNSA. This CDR3 has 15 amino acids. The CDR3 DNA reads TGTGCCAGCAGCTTAGTATCGGGTTTACAAGAGACCCAGTACTTC. It yields the protein CASSLVSGLQETQYF.

This clone was detected once. The chain couples TRBV4-1 to TRBJ2-2; 7 bases match TRBD1. The CDR3 sequence is 16 residues long. With 1 base clipped from V and 7 bases from J, the junction kept 9 bases outside the gene matches. Germline V gives CDR1 MGHRA, CDR2 YSYEKL. The CDR3 DNA reads as TGCGCCAGCAGCCAAGTCGGCAGGGGGTGGGGCGGGGAGCTGTTTTTT. Its protein is CASSQVGRGWGGELFF.

The rearrangement joins TRBV6-5 to TRBJ2-5; 8 nucleotides agree with TRBD1. There are 14 residues in the CDR3. V shed 6 bases and J 5 bases; nucleotides not matched to a gene: 8. Germline CDR1 and CDR2: MNHEY and SVGAGI. The CDR3 spells CASRAQGAGETQYF. In DNA, the CDR3 is TGTGCCAGCAGGGCTCAGGGGGCGGGGGAGACCCAGTACTTC.

This rearrangement joins TRBV6-2 or TRBV6-3 to TRBJ1-3; no definite D call. CDR3 length: 12 residues. Trimming removed 4 bases at V and 5 bases at J, with 6 bases between. Germline V lookup: CDR1 MNHEY, CDR2 SVGEGT. CDR3 nucleotide sequence: TGTGCCAGCAGTTCTTACAGAAACACCATATATTTT. It encodes CASSSYRNTIYF.

The J gene is TRBJ2-7, the V gene TRBV5-1; 7 bases match TRBD1. Unmatched junction bases numbered 3, after V lost 0 bases and J lost 6 bases. Germline-derived CDR1 and CDR2 are SGHRS and YFSETQ. CDR3 length: 13 residues. CDR3 sequence reads: CASSLGTGGEQYF. The CDR3 nucleotides are TGCGCCAGCAGCTTGGGGACAGGAGGCGAGCAGTACTTC. The full variable domain, with the rest looked up from reference TRBV5-1 and TRBJ2-7, is KAGVTQTPRYLIKTRGQQVTLSCSPISGHRSVSWYQQTPGQGLQFLFEYFSETQRNKGNFPGRFSGRQFSNSRSEMNVSTLELGDSALYLCASSLGTGGEQYFGPGTRLTVT.